Listed below are T cell receptor beta chains from one sample, sequenced in a study of T cells after yellow fever vaccination. TCRdb processed the 5' RACE reads anew with MiXCR; each CDR3 protein has one entry. The sample lists approximately 610,000 distinct CDR3 sequences, around 17% occurring once. This specimen was PBMCs, taken 5 to 6 days after the first yellow fever vaccination. These receptors all stem from a man between 18 and 29 years old who received the YFV17D yellow fever vaccine. The CDR3 runs from the conserved cysteine through the conserved F or W. Fields, in order: clone size, CDR3 length, V gene, D gene, J gene, CDR3 protein, CDR3 DNA. A D gene is named only where the DNA matches it firmly. Expanded clones get a size class; other rows say once, few or many, or leave the size out.

>NA|14|TRBV5-5|NA|TRBJ1-5
CASSSTGGYQPQHF
TGTGCCAGCAGCTCGACGGGGGGGTATCAGCCCCAGCATTTT
>many|14|TRBV12-3/TRBV12-4|NA|TRBJ2-1
CASTWGGPNNEQFF
TGTGCCAGCACCTGGGGGGGGCCGAACAATGAGCAGTTCTTC
>NA|13|TRBV9|NA|TRBJ1-1
CASSPRGLAEAFF
TGTGCCAGCAGTCCTAGGGGTTTGGCTGAAGCTTTCTTT
>few|19|TRBV4-2|NA|TRBJ1-5
CASSQDVVGAGPYNQPQHF
TGTGCCAGCAGCCAAGATGTCGTAGGAGCAGGCCCCTACAATCAGCCCCAGCATTTT
>NA|15|TRBV6-5|TRBD2|TRBJ2-2
CASSYRGDLTGELFF
TGTGCCAGCAGTTATCGGGGGGACCTCACCGGGGAGCTGTTTTTT
>many|15|TRBV5-1|NA|TRBJ2-1
CASSYLGQVGNEQFF
TGCGCCAGCAGCTACCTGGGGCAGGTCGGCAATGAGCAGTTCTTC
>few|14|TRBV4-2|TRBD1|TRBJ2-1
CASSQGDSYNEQFF
TGTGCCAGCAGCCAAGGGGACAGCTACAATGAGCAGTTCTTC
>few|16|TRBV5-1|NA|TRBJ2-2
CASSLTGGAGTGELFF
TGCGCCAGCAGCTTGACTGGGGGAGCTGGCACCGGGGAGCTGTTTTTT
>NA|15|TRBV7-9|TRBD1|TRBJ1-2
CASSPVDRGPYGYTF
TGTGCCAGCAGCCCCGTCGACAGGGGGCCATATGGCTACACCTTC
>NA|15|TRBV7-9|TRBD1|TRBJ1-4
CASSLKGGGNEKLFF
TGTGCCAGCAGCCTCAAAGGGGGCGGGAATGAAAAACTGTTTTTT
>NA|16|TRBV7-8|NA|TRBJ1-1
CASSLEGVQMNTEAFF
TGTGCCAGCAGCTTAGAAGGGGTCCAGATGAACACTGAAGCTTTCTTT
>few|14|TRBV24-1|NA|TRBJ1-2
CATSDPWLGSGYTF
TGTGCCACCAGTGATCCGTGGCTAGGGAGTGGCTACACCTTC
>few|15|TRBV7-2|NA|TRBJ2-5
CASSLGDRFQETQYF
TGTGCCAGCAGCTTAGGAGACAGATTCCAAGAGACCCAGTACTTC
>NA|13|TRBV29-1|TRBD1|TRBJ1-1
CSGLTGFDTEAFF
TGCAGCGGCCTGACAGGGTTTGACACTGAAGCTTTCTTT
>NA|11|TRBV7-9|TRBD1|TRBJ2-3
CASSLGQGLYF
TGTGCCAGCAGCCTGGGACAGGGATTGTATTTT
>NA|15|TRBV5-1|TRBD2|TRBJ2-5
CASRLAGGRGETQYF
TGCGCCAGCAGACTAGCGGGGGGGCGTGGGGAGACCCAGTACTTC
>NA|15|TRBV7-8|NA|TRBJ2-2
CASSRGSRAAGELFF
TGTGCCAGCAGCCGGGGGAGCAGGGCTGCCGGGGAGCTGTTTTTT
>NA|12|TRBV6-1|NA|TRBJ1-2
CASSEEEYGYTF
TGTGCCAGCAGTGAAGAGGAATATGGCTACACCTTC
>few|15|TRBV4-3|NA|TRBJ1-1
CASSYGLRGDTEAFF
TGCGCCAGCAGCTACGGACTGCGGGGAGACACTGAAGCTTTCTTT
>few|13|TRBV10-3|NA|TRBJ2-5
CAISESKQETQYF
TGTGCCATCAGTGAGTCCAAGCAAGAGACCCAGTACTTC
>few|17|TRBV20-1|TRBD1|TRBJ1-4
CSARAIPGQGDYEKLFF
TGCAGTGCTAGAGCTATCCCTGGACAGGGAGATTATGAAAAACTGTTTTTT
>NA|15|TRBV7-2|TRBD1|TRBJ2-3
CASSILTGLPDTQYF
TGTGCCAGCAGCATCCTGACAGGGTTACCAGATACGCAGTATTTT
>NA|14|TRBV5-1|NA|TRBJ2-3
CASSGSGAGDTQYF
TGCGCCAGCAGCGGATCAGGGGCGGGAGATACGCAGTATTTT
>few|13|TRBV12-3/TRBV12-4|TRBD1|TRBJ2-3
CASKDRGRDTQYF
TGTGCCAGCAAGGACAGGGGACGAGATACGCAGTATTTT
>few|11|TRBV5-4|NA|TRBJ2-3
CATRAADTQYF
TGTGCCACCCGTGCCGCAGATACGCAGTATTTT
>many|15|TRBV5-1|NA|TRBJ1-6
CASSLGRGYNSPLHF
TGCGCCAGCAGCTTGGGCAGGGGATATAATTCACCCCTCCACTTT
>NA|13|TRBV6-6|NA|TRBJ2-1
CASSYAGHHEQFF
TGTGCCAGCAGTTACGCGGGACACCACGAGCAGTTCTTC
>NA|16|TRBV7-6|NA|TRBJ1-2
CASSSSGAGENYGYTF
TGTGCCAGCAGTTCCTCGGGGGCAGGTGAAAACTATGGCTACACCTTC
>NA|16|TRBV3-1|NA|TRBJ1-3
CASSHGSGAPGNTIYF
TGTGCCAGCAGCCACGGGTCGGGGGCGCCAGGAAACACCATATATTTT
>few|14|TRBV7-6|TRBD1|TRBJ1-1
CASSRRQGGPEAFF
TGTGCCAGCAGCAGAAGACAGGGGGGCCCTGAAGCTTTCTTT
>few|14|TRBV4-2|NA|TRBJ1-1
CASSQDGSLSEAFF
TGTGCCAGCAGCCAAGATGGCAGTCTGTCAGAAGCTTTCTTT
>few|16|TRBV6-5|NA|TRBJ2-3
CASSYSRGGARDTQYF
TGTGCCAGCAGTTACTCTAGGGGGGGGGCCCGAGATACGCAGTATTTT
>NA|13|TRBV12-3/TRBV12-4|TRBD2|TRBJ2-5
CATLAGDEETQYF
TGTGCCACCTTAGCGGGGGATGAGGAGACCCAGTACTTC
>few|14|TRBV7-3|NA|TRBJ2-1
CASSRDTTYNEQFF
TGTGCCAGCAGCCGGGACACTACCTACAATGAGCAGTTCTTC
>NA|15|TRBV6-2/TRBV6-3|TRBD1|TRBJ2-5
CASSLWTGVGETQYF
TGTGCCAGCAGTTTATGGACAGGGGTTGGAGAGACCCAGTACTTC
>few|13|TRBV19|NA|TRBJ2-5
CASSQTEQETQYF
TGTGCCAGTAGTCAGACAGAGCAAGAGACCCAGTACTTC
>NA|14|TRBV20-1|NA|TRBJ2-1
CSASGGGLYNEQFF
TGCAGTGCTAGCGGCGGGGGCCTCTACAATGAGCAGTTCTTC
>NA|15|TRBV5-1|NA|TRBJ2-6
CASSVTISGANVLTF
TGCGCCAGCAGCGTGACAATCTCTGGGGCCAACGTCCTGACTTTC
>NA|13|TRBV27|NA|TRBJ2-1
CASSSAAYNEQFF
TGTGCCAGCAGTTCGGCTGCCTACAATGAGCAGTTCTTC
>few|12|TRBV5-1|NA|TRBJ1-4
CASRQENEKLFF
TGCGCCAGCCGACAGGAAAATGAAAAACTGTTTTTT
>NA|13|TRBV20-1|NA|TRBJ1-2
CSARDREYYGYTF
TGCAGTGCTAGAGATAGGGAGTACTATGGCTACACCTTC
>NA|13|TRBV6-2/TRBV6-3|NA|TRBJ2-5
CASSPPAPETQYF
TGTGCCAGCAGTCCCCCGGCCCCAGAGACCCAGTACTTC
>NA|12|TRBV29-1|NA|TRBJ1-1
CSVGHRNTEAFF
TGCAGCGTTGGGCACCGAAACACTGAAGCTTTCTTT
>many|16|TRBV12-3/TRBV12-4|NA|TRBJ1-6
CASSHPLGGTNSPLHF
TGTGCCAGCAGCCACCCTCTCGGCGGTACGAATTCACCCCTCCACTTT
>few|12|TRBV19|NA|TRBJ2-1
CASSIGSNEQFF
TGTGCCAGTAGTATAGGATCCAATGAGCAGTTCTTC
>many|12|TRBV4-1|NA|TRBJ1-1
CASSHLGGEAFF
TGCGCCAGCAGCCACTTAGGGGGGGAAGCTTTCTTT
>few|15|TRBV20-1|NA|TRBJ1-6
CSASGGDSYNSPLHF
TGCAGTGCTAGCGGGGGAGACTCCTATAATTCACCCCTCCACTTT
>NA|12|TRBV6-2/TRBV6-3|NA|TRBJ2-5
CASAATAETQYF
TGTGCCAGCGCTGCGACGGCGGAGACCCAGTACTTC
>NA|15|TRBV4-2|TRBD2|TRBJ2-7
CASSQPDGGSFEQYF
TGTGCCAGCAGCCAGCCAGACGGGGGGTCGTTCGAGCAGTACTTC
>NA|13|TRBV2|NA|TRBJ1-5
CASSVEGDQPQHF
TGTGCCAGCAGTGTGGAGGGGGATCAGCCCCAGCATTTT
>few|15|TRBV11-2|TRBD1|TRBJ2-2
CASSSYRTGPGELFF
TGTGCCAGCAGCTCCTACCGGACAGGGCCCGGGGAGCTGTTTTTT